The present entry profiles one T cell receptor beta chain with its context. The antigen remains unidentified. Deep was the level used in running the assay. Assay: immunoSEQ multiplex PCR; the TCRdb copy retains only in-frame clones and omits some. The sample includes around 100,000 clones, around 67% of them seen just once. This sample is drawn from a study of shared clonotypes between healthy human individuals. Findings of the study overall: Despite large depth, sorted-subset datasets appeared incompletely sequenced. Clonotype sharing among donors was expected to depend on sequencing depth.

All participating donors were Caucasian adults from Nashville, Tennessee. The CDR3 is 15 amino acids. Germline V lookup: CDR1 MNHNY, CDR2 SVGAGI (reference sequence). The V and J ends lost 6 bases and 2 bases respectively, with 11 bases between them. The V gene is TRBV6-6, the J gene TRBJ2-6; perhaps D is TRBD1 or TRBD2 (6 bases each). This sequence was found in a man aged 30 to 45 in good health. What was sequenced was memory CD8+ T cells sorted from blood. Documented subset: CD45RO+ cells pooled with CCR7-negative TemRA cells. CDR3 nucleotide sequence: TGTGCCAGCAGACGAAGGGGGGCTGGGGCCAACGTCCTGACTTTC. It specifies CASRRRGAGANVLTF.